The subject of this entry is one TCR beta chain. Its antigen is unknown. Germline lookup yields CDR1 SQVTM and CDR2 ANQGSEA. The CDR3 covers 15 residues. V shed 5 bases, J shed 4 bases, and the junction held 10 bases outside the gene matches. The data were obtained in a study of cytomegalovirus exposure and HLA in healthy donors. Study-wide points: High sensitivity and specificity were reportedly achieved when the classifier diagnosed cytomegalovirus status. Rare TCR sequences predominated, though certain public TCRs were found in many donors. There were several of the most significant clusters that appeared linked to common viral pathogens in a later analysis.

The PCR made use of 60 Vbeta and 13 Jbeta primers. Only in-frame clones appear in the TCRdb table, and some are missing; sequencing was by immunoSEQ multiplex PCR. The repertoire holds 95,000 to 150,000 clones, with 66% as singletons. The clonotype was recovered from a man aged 18 to 35 in good health and CMV-seronegative. The chain couples TRBV29-1 to TRBJ2-1; 8 positions agree with TRBD2. The sequenced sample was PBMCs. The CDR3 region is CSVPRGTRRYNEQFF. The CDR3 DNA follows: TGCAGCGTTCCCCGCGGGACTAGGCGTTACAATGAGCAGTTCTTC.